Listed below are T cell receptor beta chains from one sample, sequenced in a study of control samples from healthy donors and cancer patients. Libraries were prepared by immunoSEQ multiplex PCR; TCRdb keeps only in-frame clonotypes and omits some of them. This table holds 100,000 to 150,000 clones, about 86% found once. Sequencing was done on a sample of blood. All receptors come from a man aged 30-40 years in good health. CDR3s include the opening cysteine and the closing phenylalanine or tryptophan. D genes are given only for firm matches. Clone size is shown for a subset of rows, as once, few, many or a class of expanded clone.

clone_size,j_call,d_call,v_call,cdr3_nt,cdr3_aa
few,TRBJ1-5,.,TRBV30,TGTGCCTGGAGTGCGGGGATGAGCAATCAGCCCCAGCATTTT,CAWSAGMSNQPQHF
.,TRBJ2-5,.,TRBV19,TGTGCCAGTAGGGCGGGTAACCAAGAGACCCAGTACTTC,CASRAGNQETQYF
once,TRBJ1-5,.,TRBV7-2,TGTGCCAGCAGCTCTGACAGAAATCAGCCCCAGCATTTT,CASSSDRNQPQHF
once,TRBJ2-7,.,TRBV5-5,TGTGCCAGCAGCTTAGCCCGGGCCCTCTCCTACGAGCAGTACTTC,CASSLARALSYEQYF
.,TRBJ2-1,TRBD1,TRBV5-4,TGTGCCAGCAGTCGGGACAGAGACTCCTACAATGAGCAGTTCTTC,CASSRDRDSYNEQFF
.,TRBJ1-6,TRBD1,TRBV10-3,TGTGCCATCAGTGAGGAGGACAGGAATTCACCCCTCCACTTT,CAISEEDRNSPLHF
.,TRBJ2-6,.,TRBV5-1,TGCGCCAGCAGCTCCGGCTCTGGGGCCAACGTCCTGACTTTC,CASSSGSGANVLTF
.,TRBJ1-2,.,TRBV5-1,TGCGCCAGCAGCTTGCCCCTACAGGGATCGGCAGGTGGCTACACCTTC,CASSLPLQGSAGGYTF
.,TRBJ1-2,.,TRBV24-1,TGTGCCACCAGTGGTCAGGGAAACTATGGCTACACCTTC,CATSGQGNYGYTF
.,TRBJ1-4,TRBD1,TRBV9,TGTGCCAGCAGCGAGGAGACAGGGCGAGTCGCAACTAATGAAAAACTGTTTTTT,CASSEETGRVATNEKLFF
.,TRBJ2-3,TRBD2,TRBV7-3,TGTGCCAGCAGCTTAAGCACTAGCGAAAGGCAGTATTTT,CASSLSTSERQYF
.,TRBJ2-3,TRBD2,TRBV4-1,TGCGCCAGCAGCCAAGATCCCGGGACTAGCGGGGGGGCGGAGCGGGGTACGCAGTATTTT,CASSQDPGTSGGAERGTQYF
.,TRBJ1-6,.,TRBV6-1,TGTGCCAGCAGTGAACTAAGAGACAGGCCCAATTCACCCCTCCACTTT,CASSELRDRPNSPLHF
.,TRBJ1-2,.,TRBV6-5,TGTGCCAGCAGCTCCACCGGGACCCGCCTTGACTACACCTTC,CASSSTGTRLDYTF
.,TRBJ2-3,.,TRBV15,TGTGCCACCAGCAGAGACTCTGGTTTCACAGATACGCAGTATTTT,CATSRDSGFTDTQYF
once,TRBJ2-5,TRBD1,TRBV29-1,TGCAGCGTTGAAGAAACCAGGGGGAACGGGGAGACCCAGTACTTC,CSVEETRGNGETQYF
many,TRBJ2-1,.,TRBV9,TGTGCCAGCAGCGTAGCCGTGGGAAATGAGCAGTTCTTC,CASSVAVGNEQFF
hyperexpanded,TRBJ1-5,.,TRBV6-5,TGTGCCAGCAGTCCTCAGGGGATCGGGAATCAGCCCCAGCATTTT,CASSPQGIGNQPQHF
.,TRBJ1-1,.,TRBV20-1,TGCAGTGCTTGTGACCCTAGGGACACCCGGGAAGCTTTCTTT,CSACDPRDTREAFF
.,TRBJ2-5,.,TRBV6-6,TGTGCCAGCAGTTACGAGGAAGAGACCCAGTACTTC,CASSYEEETQYF
.,TRBJ1-1,TRBD1,TRBV7-3,TGTGCCAGCAGCCGTTTCAGGTCAACAGGGGGAGGCACTGAAGCTTTCTTT,CASSRFRSTGGGTEAFF
.,TRBJ1-2,TRBD1,TRBV10-3,TGTGCCATCAGTATGGACAGGGGGGAGAATGGCTACACCTTC,CAISMDRGENGYTF
.,TRBJ1-6,.,TRBV6-2/TRBV6-3,TGTGCCAGCAGCGTCGGCACCTATAATTCACCCCTCCACTTT,CASSVGTYNSPLHF
.,TRBJ2-1,.,TRBV5-1,TGCGCCAGCAGCTTGGAACCCACAGCCGACAATGAGCAGTTCTTC,CASSLEPTADNEQFF
.,TRBJ1-2,.,TRBV27,TGTGCCAGCAGTTCCCGCCTGGAGGAGGCGGGGGGCTACACCTTC,CASSSRLEEAGGYTF
.,TRBJ2-7,TRBD1,TRBV30,TGTGCCTGGTCCCCTCCGGGACAGATGAGTGACGAGCAGTACTTC,CAWSPPGQMSDEQYF
.,TRBJ1-6,TRBD1,TRBV27,TGTGCCAGCAGTTATTACAGGGGGCTGTATAATTCACCCCTCCACTTT,CASSYYRGLYNSPLHF
.,TRBJ2-5,TRBD2,TRBV11-3,TGTGCCAGCAGCTCCGGGGGGGGCCAAGAGACCCAGTACTTC,CASSSGGGQETQYF
.,TRBJ2-2,.,TRBV3-1/TRBV3-2,TGTGCCAGCAGCGGGGGACTTTCGAACACCGGGGAGCTGTTTTTT,CASSGGLSNTGELFF